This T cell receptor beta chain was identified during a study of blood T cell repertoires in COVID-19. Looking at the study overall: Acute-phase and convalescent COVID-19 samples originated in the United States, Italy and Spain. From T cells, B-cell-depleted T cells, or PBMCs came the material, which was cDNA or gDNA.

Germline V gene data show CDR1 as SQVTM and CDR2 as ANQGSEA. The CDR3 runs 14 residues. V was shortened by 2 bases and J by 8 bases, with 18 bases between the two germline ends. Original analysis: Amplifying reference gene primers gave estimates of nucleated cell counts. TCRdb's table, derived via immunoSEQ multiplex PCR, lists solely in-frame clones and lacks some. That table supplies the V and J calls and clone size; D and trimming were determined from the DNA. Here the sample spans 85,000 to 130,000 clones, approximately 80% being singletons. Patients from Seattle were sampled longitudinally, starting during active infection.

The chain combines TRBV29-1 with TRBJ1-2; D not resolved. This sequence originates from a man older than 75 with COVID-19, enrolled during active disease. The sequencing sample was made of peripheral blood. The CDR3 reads CSVENLNRPLGYTF. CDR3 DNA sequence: TGCAGCGTTGAAAATCTGAACAGACCACTCGGCTACACCTTC.